The 25 T cell receptor beta chains in this list originate from one sample, sequenced in a study of glioma-infiltrating T cells (dated by TCRdb to 2016 to 2017). This sample was sequenced with an Illumina MiSeq. The iRepertoire nested amplicon-rescue multiplex PCR (arm-PCR) platform was used to amplify TCR alpha and beta CDR3 regions from RNA. TCRdb handled the public reads itself, with Q25 trimming in fastp and clone calling in MiXCR, and kept productive beta chains. A single entry per CDR3 protein holds the most common genes and DNA from its merged rows. The sample records fewer than 110,000 distinct CDR3 sequences, 25% to 35% of which are singletons. In total, the top ten clones hold about 40% of the sample. Sample: glioma tissue, nonneoplastic brain tissue, or PBMCs (not recorded which). The receptors were sampled from a human donor with low-grade glioma or glioblastoma, undergoing nonglioma brain surgery, or in good health (not recorded which).

This clonotype was counted only a few times. The chain recombines TRBV2 with TRBJ1-5; D remains unclear. Germline V gene data show CDR1 as SNHLY and CDR2 as FYNNEI. This CDR3 region has 13 residues. The ends were cut back, 6 bases at V and 7 bases at J, with 13 bases in the middle. The CDR3 coding sequence is TGTGCCAGCAGCCTCTTGTTCGAGCAGCCCCAGCATTTT. Its translation is CASSLLFEQPQHF.

Notes on this clonotype: With a much larger clone just one base away, this may be a read error. The gene calls are TRBV2 and TRBJ1-2; 11 nucleotides line up with TRBD1. The V gene's germline CDR1 is SNHLY and CDR2 FYNNEI. Trimming took 7 bases from V and 8 from J; bases not matched to a gene: 9. The CDR3 covers 14 residues. As DNA, the CDR3 is TGTGCCAGCAATGGACAGGGGGCGTCGAGCGGCTACACCTTC. Amino acid sequence: CASNGQGASSGYTF. The variable domain in full, completed from reference TRBV2 and TRBJ1-2, reads EPEVTQTPSHQVTQMGQEVILRCVPISNHLYFYWYRQILGQKVEFLVSFYNNEISEKSEIFDDQFSVERPDGSNFTLKIRSTKLEDSAMYFCASNGQGASSGYTFGSGTRLTVV.

In this sample, this clonotype turned up many times. The chain uses TRBV7-8 and TRBJ1-2; 7 nucleotides align to TRBD1. CDR1 and CDR2 (germline): SGHVS, FQNEAQ. The V segment lost 1 base and the J segment 6 bases; nucleotides outside the gene matches: 5. This CDR3 comprises 14 residues. CDR3 sequence: CASSLGGQGDGYTF. The CDR3 DNA follows: TGTGCCAGCAGCTTAGGGGGCCAGGGGGATGGCTACACCTTC.

V and J are TRBV4-1 and TRBJ2-1; no definite D call. From germline, CDR1 is MGHRA and CDR2 YSYEKL. CDR3 length: 13 amino acids. V dropped 1 base and J dropped 15 bases, with 16 bases sitting between them. This CDR3 reads CASSQAYIETPFF. DNA of the CDR3: TGCGCCAGCAGCCAAGCCTACATTGAGACTCCGTTCTTC.

The sample holds many counts of this clonotype. This CDR3 is CASRSPTGYGYTF. CDR3 DNA sequence: TGTGCCAGCAGATCCCCGACAGGGTATGGCTACACCTTC. The V gene is TRBV6-1, the J gene TRBJ1-2, with 7 nucleotides matching TRBD1. This CDR3 region has 13 residues. Germline assignment: CDR1 MNHNS and CDR2 SASEGT. The V segment lost 6 bases and the J segment 5 bases; nucleotides outside the gene matches: 6.

This clonotype was counted a few times. The chain recombines TRBV7-2 with TRBJ2-5; 13 bases align to TRBD2. The germline V gene encodes CDR1 SGHTA and CDR2 FQGNSA. This CDR3 is 17 amino acids long. The J segment lost 5 bases and the V segment lost 1 base, leaving 7 bases of the junction unmatched. The CDR3 loop reads CASSLGKLAGGRETQYF. In DNA form, the CDR3 reads TGTGCCAGCAGCTTAGGAAAACTAGCGGGGGGGCGGGAGACCCAGTACTTC.

This clonotype has ten or more counts. This sequence joins TRBV4-1 and TRBJ1-2; 9 nucleotides align to TRBD1. This CDR3 region has 16 residues. Trimming took 1 base from V and 7 from J; bases not matched to a gene: 10. Germline CDR1 reads MGHRA; CDR2 reads YSYEKL. CDR3 bases: TGCGCCAGCAGCCAAGGACAGGGGGATCCCTATAGTGGCTACACCTTC. This translates into CASSQGQGDPYSGYTF.

This chain links TRBV7-2 with TRBJ2-7; the D gene is possibly TRBD2 (7 bases). The CDR3 sequence is 15 residues long. Trimming took off 4 bases at V and 6 bases at J, with 19 bases between the two ends. The germline CDR1 and CDR2 sequences are SGHTA and FQGNSA. CDR3 amino acids: CASSSEWGGRGEQYF. CDR3 DNA sequence: TGTGCCAGCAGCTCCGAATGGGGGGGCAGGGGCGAGCAGTACTTC.

The sample holds many counts of this clonotype. The chain combines TRBV4-3 with TRBJ2-7, with 7 bases matching TRBD2. Germline CDR1 LGHNA, CDR2 YSLEER. This CDR3 has 15 amino acids. V trimming: 2 bases; J trimming: 4 bases; junction bases outside the gene matches: 8. For the CDR3, the DNA is TGCGCCAGCAGCCAAAATTCAGGGAGGGGTTACGAGCAGTACTTC. Protein: CASSQNSGRGYEQYF.

Worth noting for this clonotype: Germline and junction disagree at one end, which may indicate a read error. The CDR3 sequence: CASSLTTRMGSTF. As DNA, the CDR3 is TGCGCCAGCAGCTTGACAACGAGGATGGGCTCCACCTTC. V is TRBV5-1 and J is TRBJ1-2; D not certain. The CDR3 length is 13 residues. Germline CDR1 and CDR2: SGHRS and YFSETQ.

Many counts were recorded for this clonotype. The genes are TRBV7-9 and TRBJ2-7; D may correspond to TRBD1 or TRBD2 (5 bases each). Deletions cut 4 bases from V and 4 bases from J, with 14 bases between. The CDR3 consists of 14 residues. Per the germline V gene, CDR1 is SEHNR and CDR2 is FQNEAQ (reference sequence). CDR3 sequence (DNA): TGTGCCAGCAGCTCCCGGGACCGTATTTACGAGCAGTACTTC. Amino acid sequence: CASSSRDRIYEQYF.

The genes are TRBV2 and TRBJ1-2, with 8 bases matching TRBD1. The germline V gene has CDR1 SNHLY and CDR2 FYNNEI. This CDR3 has 17 residues. Trimming took 1 base from V and 4 from J; bases not matched to a gene: 11. CDR3 sequence: CASSEERTGNNLYGYTF. The CDR3 bases are TGTGCCAGCAGTGAAGAACGGACAGGGAACAACCTCTATGGCTACACCTTC.

This clonotype appeared many times. V gene TRBV6-1 combines with J gene TRBJ2-1; D unresolved. The V gene lost 6 bases and the J gene lost 9 bases, with 15 bases spanning the gap. The CDR3 has 13 amino acids. CDR1 and CDR2 (germline): MNHNS, SASEGT. The CDR3 DNA reads as TGTGCCAGCAGAACTATTTACCCGGGTGAGCAGTTCTTC. Amino acid sequence: CASRTIYPGEQFF.

This clonotype was counted ten times or more. The genes are TRBV6-1 and TRBJ1-1; D unresolved. CDR1 is MNHNS and CDR2 is SASEGT in the germline V gene. The CDR3 covers 13 residues. The V gene lost 2 bases and the J gene lost 11 bases, with 15 bases spanning the gap. The CDR3 region is CASSETQRLAAFF. The DNA for the CDR3 is TGTGCCAGCAGTGAAACCCAGAGGTTGGCGGCTTTCTTT.

This clonotype occurred a few times. The gene calls are TRBV6-1 and TRBJ1-3; 7 bases line up with TRBD1. Germline V gives CDR1 MNHNS, CDR2 SASEGT. CDR3 size: 15 residues. Trimming took 4 bases from V and 1 from J; bases not matched to a gene: 4. The CDR3 DNA reads TGTGCCAGCAGTGTCCAGGGGGGATCTGGAAACACCATATATTTT. Amino acids: CASSVQGGSGNTIYF.

This chain joins TRBV7-2 and TRBJ2-7; maybe TRBD1 (5 bases). The germline CDR1 and CDR2 sequences are SGHTA and FQGNSA. The CDR3 totals 12 residues. V was clipped by 3 bases and J by 3 bases, with 6 bases between them. The CDR3 region is CASSFQGYEQYF. The CDR3, as DNA: TGTGCCAGCAGCTTTCAGGGCTACGAGCAGTACTTC.

The chain joins TRBV28 to TRBJ2-5; D is ambiguous. V was cut by 9 bases and J by 5 bases, with 19 bases left in between. Germline lookup yields CDR1 MDHEN and CDR2 SYDVKM. The CDR3 runs 14 residues. For the CDR3, the DNA is TGTGCCAGTGGCGCTGGGTGGCCCGTGGAGACCCAGTACTTC. This gives the protein CASGAGWPVETQYF.

Written as DNA, the CDR3 is TGTGCCAGCAGCTCAGGGTTGATTGGCTACGAGCAGTACTTC. It specifies CASSSGLIGYEQYF. V usage is TRBV7-2 and J usage is TRBJ2-7, with a tentative D call TRBD1 (5 bases). The CDR3 is 14 residues long. Germline V gene lookup returns CDR1 SGHTA and CDR2 FQGNSA. V lost 4 bases and J 3 bases, leaving 13 bases between the germline ends.

Regarding this clonotype: A read error may produce the germline difference seen at one junction end. The J gene is TRBJ2-7, the V gene TRBV2; tentatively, D is TRBD1 (5 bases). Germline CDR1 and CDR2: SNHLY and FYNNEI. CDR3 size: 13 residues. The CDR3 region is CASSEVQGWEQYF. DNA for the CDR3: TGTGCCAGCAGCGAAGTCCAGGGTTGGGAGCAGTACTTC. The whole variable domain, filled in from reference TRBV2 and TRBJ2-7, reads EPEVTQTPSHQVTQMGQEVILRCVPISNHLYFYWYRQILGQKVEFLVSFYNNEISEKSEIFDDQFSVERPDGSNFTLKIRSTKLEDSAMYFCASSEVQGWEQYFGPGTRLTVT.

This clonotype was recorded many times. The chain employs TRBV12-3 or TRBV12-4 and TRBJ2-1; the match to TRBD1 covers 9 bases. The V gene end was trimmed by 5 bases and the J gene end by 14 bases; junction bases not matched to a gene: 7. The CDR3 extends over 12 amino acids. CDR3 DNA sequence: TGTGCCAGCAGTGGTCCCGGGACAGGGAAGTTCTTC. Translated, it gives CASSGPGTGKFF.

The table lists this clonotype with many counts. The CDR3 DNA reads TGTGCCAGCGTAGGGACAGCTGGAAACACCATATATTTT. As protein: CASVGTAGNTIYF. The chain links TRBV25-1 to TRBJ1-3; 7 positions agree with TRBD1. CDR1 and CDR2 from the germline V gene are MGHDK and SYGVNS. There are 13 residues in the CDR3. Trimming cost V 8 bases and J 2 bases; bases outside gene matches: 3.

The chain links TRBV7-3 to TRBJ2-5, with D unresolved. Germline V gene data show CDR1 as SGHTA and CDR2 as FQGTGA. Trimming took off 7 bases at V and 8 bases at J, with 11 bases between the two ends. The CDR3 consists of 11 residues. This CDR3 reads CASILVDTQYF. The CDR3, as DNA: TGTGCCAGCATCTTGGTCGACACCCAGTACTTC.

This clonotype has ten or more counts. CDR3 nucleotides: TGTGCCAGCAGTTTGGGGGGGACTGGGGCCAACGTCCTGACTTTC. Translation gives CASSLGGTGANVLTF. The J gene is TRBJ2-6, the V gene TRBV28; TRBD2 agrees at 7 bases. V was clipped by 3 bases and J by 2 bases; unmatched bases: 1. This CDR3 contains 15 residues. Germline loops: CDR1 MDHEN, CDR2 SYDVKM.

This clonotype showed up just a few times. V usage is TRBV4-3 and J usage is TRBJ2-1; D possibly corresponds to TRBD1 (5 bases). V lost 4 bases to trimming and J lost 9 bases, with 13 bases between them. The CDR3 is made up of 13 amino acids. The germline gives CDR1 LGHNA, CDR2 YSLEER. The CDR3 bases are TGCGCCAGCAGCCGTCTAAGGGGTTCTGAGCAGTTCTTC. The encoded protein is CASSRLRGSEQFF.

This clonotype was counted between two and nine times. The CDR3 DNA follows: TGTGCCAGCAGCTTAGTGGTCGGGGATTACAATGAGCAGTTCTTC. It yields the protein CASSLVVGDYNEQFF. The chain uses TRBV7-2 and TRBJ2-1; perhaps TRBD2 as D (5 bases). Trimming removed 1 base at V and 4 bases at J, with 11 bases between. Germline CDR1 SGHTA, CDR2 FQGNSA. This CDR3 contains 15 residues.